These 29 T cell receptor beta chains originate from one sample sequenced in a study of T-cell memory formation after mild COVID-19. TCRdb re-called the 5' RACE reads with MiXCR, one entry per CDR3 protein. Of about 560,000 distinct CDR3 sequences in the sample, roughly 18% are singletons; the top ten hold 12%. The sample taken for sequencing was PBMCs or a T cell subset sorted from them (not recorded which). These receptors were obtained from an adult woman who had mild COVID-19 (a few samples of this study predate the infection). Cell type and time point are not known.

This clonotype has a handful of counts. The rearrangement links TRBV29-1 to TRBJ2-7; 11 bases match TRBD1. CDR3 length: 15 amino acids. CDR1 is SQVTM, CDR2 ANQGSEA, per germline. Germline trimming cut 7 bases from V and 6 bases from J; bases unmatched to any gene: 14. CDR3 nucleotide sequence: TGCAGCGCCCGGACAGGGGGCTTTCCCCCACGCGAGCAGTACTTC. Translating gives CSARTGGFPPREQYF.

This rearrangement joins TRBV11-3 to TRBJ1-1; D unclear. The CDR3 is 14 amino acids. Germline V gene sequence: CDR1 SGHNT, CDR2 YENEEA. Trimming left V 7 bases short and J 0 bases short, with 12 bases between. This CDR3 is CASTPQNVNTEAFF. The CDR3 coding sequence is TGTGCCAGCACCCCCCAGAATGTGAACACTGAAGCTTTCTTT. The whole variable domain, filled in from reference TRBV11-3 and TRBJ1-1, reads EAGVVQSPRYKIIEKKQPVAFWCNPISGHNTLYWYLQNLGQGPELLIRYENEEAVDDSQLPKDRFSAERLKGVDSTLKIQPAELGDSAVYLCASTPQNVNTEAFFGQGTRLTVV.

V gene TRBV4-2 combines with J gene TRBJ2-5; D is unresolved. V was trimmed by 1 base and J by 5 bases, leaving 14 bases between them. The CDR3 extends over 15 amino acids. The V gene's germline CDR1 is LGHNA and CDR2 YNFKEQ. CDR3 amino acids: CASSQVARGPETQYF. The DNA for the CDR3 is TGTGCCAGCAGCCAAGTGGCCCGAGGACCGGAGACCCAGTACTTC.

In its sample, this clonotype was seen a few times. The chain carries TRBV6-4 and TRBJ2-2, with 9 nucleotides matching TRBD2. From germline, CDR1 is MRHNA and CDR2 SNTAGT. CDR3 length: 14 amino acids. The ends lost 3 bases at V and 6 bases at J; junction bases unmatched: 2. The CDR3 DNA reads as TGTGCCAGCAGTGAGGTAGCGGGAGCCGGGGAGCTGTTTTTT. This encodes CASSEVAGAGELFF.

This clonotype was seen only a few times. The rearrangement links TRBV4-3 to TRBJ2-3, with 9 bases aligning to TRBD2. After removal of 4 bases from V and 8 bases from J, the junction contained 13 bases not matched to a gene. The germline V gene encodes CDR1 LGHNA and CDR2 YSLEER. CDR3 length equals 16 residues. The CDR3 sequence is CASSPSRGSGRTTQYF. CDR3 nucleotides: TGCGCCAGCAGCCCCAGCCGGGGGAGCGGGAGGACTACGCAGTATTTT.

This sequence joins TRBV30 and TRBJ2-5, with D possibly matching TRBD2 (6 bases). Germline V gives CDR1 GTSNPN, CDR2 SVGIG (reference sequence). The CDR3 is 15 amino acids. The ends were cut back, 0 bases at V and 11 bases at J, with 22 bases in the middle. The CDR3 nucleotides are TGTGCCTGGAGTGTACCCCGGTTTTTGAGCGCGGGGCAGTACTTC. This codes for CAWSVPRFLSAGQYF.

This clonotype was seen repeatedly, ten times or more. The CDR3 nucleotides are TGTGCCAGCAGCTTCTCATCCGGCACGCAAGAGACCCAGTACTTC. The encoded protein is CASSFSSGTQETQYF. V is TRBV7-9 and J is TRBJ2-5; no clear D gene. V gave up 3 bases and J gave up 2 bases, with 13 bases separating them. CDR3 length: 15 amino acids. Germline CDR1 reads SEHNR; CDR2 reads FQNEAQ (reference sequence). Variable domain in full (rest from reference TRBV7-9 and TRBJ2-5): DTGVSQNPRHKITKRGQNVTFRCDPISEHNRLYWYRQTLGQGPEFLTYFQNEAQLEKSRLLSDRFSAERPKGSFSTLEIQRTEQGDSAMYLCASSFSSGTQETQYFGPGTRLLVL.

The chain has TRBV21-1 and TRBJ2-1; no check of the table's D call, TRBD1, against the DNA was made. TRBV21-1 is deemed a pseudogene. The CDR3 is 15 residues long. CDR3 in DNA: TGTGCCAGCAGCCAGCCGGGGAGAACGGGCAATGAGCAGTTCTTC. Residues: CASSQPGRTGNEQFF.

This clonotype was seen repeatedly, ten times or more. This chain joins TRBV7-9 and TRBJ2-7; unclear D gene. The CDR3 consists of 12 residues. Trimming removed 1 base from V and 5 bases from J, with 6 bases in between. From germline, CDR1 is SEHNR and CDR2 FQNEAQ (reference sequence). In DNA form, the CDR3 reads TGTGCCAGCAGCTTAGTGGGTCACGAGCAGTACTTC. Translated: CASSLVGHEQYF.

This clonotype came up many times. The CDR3 DNA reads as TGTGCCAGCAGTTTCGGGGGGGGCAAGGAGACCCAGTACTTC. It codes for CASSFGGGKETQYF. V gene TRBV27 combines with J gene TRBJ2-5; 8 bases fit TRBD2. Looked up from germline, CDR1 is MNHEY and CDR2 is SMNVEV (reference sequence). Losses at the gene ends were 3 bases for V and 5 bases for J; bases not matched to a gene: 5. CDR3 length: 14 amino acids.

This clonotype was picked up a small number of times. The genes are TRBV9 and TRBJ2-3; D uncertain. Trimming pared 0 bases from V and 4 bases from J, leaving 6 bases between. Per germline, CDR1 SGDLS and CDR2 YYNGEE. This CDR3 has 13 amino acids. The CDR3 spells CASSVEGPDTQYF. In nucleotides, the CDR3 is TGTGCCAGCAGCGTAGAGGGCCCAGATACGCAGTATTTT.

This clonotype was seen a handful of times. The V and J genes are TRBV2 and TRBJ1-5; D not resolved. Germline-derived CDR1 and CDR2 are SNHLY and FYNNEI. The ends were cut back, 5 bases at V and 2 bases at J, with 7 bases in the middle. The CDR3 loop spans 13 amino acids. Here the CDR3 DNA reads TGTGCCAGCAGTCTCATACGCAATCAGCCCCAGCATTTT. This translates into CASSLIRNQPQHF.

The rearrangement joins TRBV5-1 to TRBJ2-3, with D unclear. The CDR3 consists of 15 residues. Germline CDR1 is SGHRS and CDR2 is YFSETQ. V lost 2 bases to trimming and J lost 2 bases, with 12 bases between them. CDR3 sequence reads: CASSFSSRATDTQYF. For the CDR3, the DNA is TGCGCCAGCAGCTTTAGTTCAAGGGCCACAGATACGCAGTATTTT. Looking up the rest from reference TRBV5-1 and TRBJ2-3 gives the full variable domain: KAGVTQTPRYLIKTRGQQVTLSCSPISGHRSVSWYQQTPGQGLQFLFEYFSETQRNKGNFPGRFSGRQFSNSRSEMNVSTLELGDSALYLCASSFSSRATDTQYFGPGTRLTVL.

In this sample, this clonotype turned up a few times. DNA of the CDR3: TGCGCCAGCAGCTTGGAGAGTTACCAAGAGACCCAGTACTTC. It is translated as CASSLESYQETQYF. The rearrangement links TRBV5-1 to TRBJ2-5; no clear D gene. Germline V gene lookup returns CDR1 SGHRS and CDR2 YFSETQ. The CDR3 consists of 14 residues. V lost 0 bases and J lost 0, with 6 bases in between.

This clonotype has a handful of counts. This chain joins TRBV10-3 and TRBJ2-1, with 9 bases that match TRBD1. The V and J ends lost 6 bases and 7 bases, in that order; junction bases with no gene match: 7. The CDR3 loop spans 14 amino acids. Germline CDR1 reads ENHRY; CDR2 reads SYGVKD. This chain's CDR3 is CAISPQGARNEQFF. The DNA of the CDR3 is TGTGCCATCAGCCCACAGGGGGCAAGAAATGAGCAGTTCTTC.

Only a few counts were recorded for this clonotype. V gene TRBV9 combines with J gene TRBJ2-2; D unresolved. This CDR3 is built from 13 residues. The germline V gene encodes CDR1 SGDLS and CDR2 YYNGEE. The V end was cut by 3 bases, the J end by 6 bases, with 9 bases between. The CDR3 region has the DNA TGTGCCAGCAGCGGACCCGTGTCCGGGGAGCTGTTTTTT. Translated, it gives CASSGPVSGELFF.

This clonotype was seen a handful of times. The V call is TRBV4-2, the J call TRBJ1-2; 7 bases align to TRBD1. Germline CDR1 reads LGHNA; CDR2 reads YNFKEQ. The CDR3 totals 14 residues. The trim removed 3 bases at V and 6 bases at J, leaving 7 bases unmatched. The CDR3 region is CASSQLRTGHGYTF. CDR3 coding DNA: TGTGCCAGCAGCCAGCTAAGGACAGGTCATGGCTACACCTTC.

CDR3: CASSAARDRPDSPLHF. CDR3 DNA: TGTGCCAGCAGCGCGGCTCGGGACAGGCCGGATTCACCCCTCCACTTT. The chain carries TRBV7-9 and TRBJ1-6, with 8 nucleotides matching TRBD1. The CDR3 runs 16 residues. V lost 5 bases to trimming and J lost 8 bases; unmatched junction nucleotides: 11. CDR1 is SEHNR, CDR2 FQNEAQ, per germline (reference sequence).

This clonotype has ten or more counts. V usage is TRBV5-1 and J usage is TRBJ2-6; D is unclear. The germline V gene encodes CDR1 SGHRS and CDR2 YFSETQ. The CDR3 covers 15 residues. V lost 2 bases and J 0 bases, leaving 6 bases between the germline ends. The CDR3 nucleotides read TGCGCCAGCAGCTTTGGCCTCTCTGGGGCCAACGTCCTGACTTTC. This gives the protein CASSFGLSGANVLTF.

This clonotype was found a few times. The chain carries TRBV7-2 and TRBJ2-1; maybe TRBD1 (6 bases). The germline CDR1 and CDR2 sequences are SGHTA and FQGNSA. V was clipped by 2 bases and J by 11 bases, with 16 bases between them. The CDR3 loop spans 14 amino acids. The DNA of the CDR3 is TGTGCCAGCAGCTTACCTCTAGGGGGATCAAAGCAGTTCTTC. It codes for CASSLPLGGSKQFF.

This clonotype came up a few times. The V call is TRBV12-3 or TRBV12-4, the J call TRBJ1-4, with a weak D call TRBD1 (6 bases). There are 17 residues in the CDR3. Trimming removed 6 bases at V and 4 bases at J, with 21 bases between. The CDR3 region is CASRLTGWPGFNEKLFF. The CDR3, as DNA: TGTGCCAGCAGGTTAACAGGGTGGCCCGGGTTTAATGAAAAACTGTTTTTT.

The gene calls are TRBV5-1 and TRBJ1-1, with D hard to call. From germline, CDR1 is SGHRS and CDR2 YFSETQ. The CDR3 has 11 residues. Trimming took off 6 bases at V and 8 bases at J, with 11 bases between the two ends. The chain's CDR3 is CASISPTEAFF. As DNA, the CDR3 is TGCGCCAGCATCTCTCCGACAGAAGCTTTCTTT. Supplemented by reference TRBV5-1 and TRBJ1-1, the full variable domain reads KAGVTQTPRYLIKTRGQQVTLSCSPISGHRSVSWYQQTPGQGLQFLFEYFSETQRNKGNFPGRFSGRQFSNSRSEMNVSTLELGDSALYLCASISPTEAFFGQGTRLTVV.

This clonotype was seen a few times. The rearrangement joins TRBV19 to TRBJ2-2; no clear D. The germline V gene has CDR1 LNHDA and CDR2 SQIVND (reference sequence). V lost 4 bases and J 5 bases, leaving 11 bases between the germline ends. This CDR3 has 14 amino acids. The CDR3 bases are TGTGCCAGTAGTACCGGGTTTCGGACCGGGGAGCTGTTTTTT. Translating gives CASSTGFRTGELFF.

This clonotype turned up a few times. The genes are TRBV13 and TRBJ2-1, with unresolved D. Germline V gene sequence: CDR1 PRHDT, CDR2 FYEKMQ (reference sequence). The CDR3 spans 14 residues. V lost 3 bases and J lost 0, with 6 bases in between. The CDR3 spells CASSFASSYNEQFF. The CDR3 DNA reads as TGTGCCAGCAGCTTCGCTAGCTCCTACAATGAGCAGTTCTTC.

This clonotype was detected a few times. The chain employs TRBV11-3 and TRBJ2-2; 10 nucleotides agree with TRBD2. V lost 1 base and J lost 4; bases outside the gene matches: 6. CDR1 SGHNT and CDR2 YENEEA come from the germline V gene. The CDR3 spans 17 residues. The CDR3 region is CASSLALAGSSTGELFF. The CDR3 DNA sequence: TGTGCCAGCAGCTTAGCACTAGCGGGATCGAGCACCGGGGAGCTGTTTTTT.

The sample holds a few counts of this clonotype. The chain links TRBV5-6 to TRBJ2-3; D gene unclear. The CDR3 covers 15 residues. V lost 0 bases, J lost 1 base, and 9 bases lay in between. Germline V gene sequence: CDR1 SGHDT, CDR2 YYEEEE. CDR3 nucleotide sequence: TGTGCCAGCAGCTTGGGTGGACGCCGCACAGATACGCAGTATTTT. It specifies CASSLGGRRTDTQYF.

This clonotype was detected a few times. The genes are TRBV7-2 and TRBJ2-1; TRBD2 is a possible D gene (5 bases). Per the germline V gene, CDR1 is SGHTA and CDR2 is FQGNSA. The CDR3 contains 15 residues. V was cut by 5 bases and J by 3 bases, with 14 bases left in between. CDR3 DNA sequence: TGTGCCAGCAGCGGTCCCAGAGGACTCTACAATGAGCAGTTCTTC. Its translation is CASSGPRGLYNEQFF. Full variable domain (outside the CDR3, taken from reference TRBV7-2 and TRBJ2-1): GAGVSQSPSNKVTEKGKDVELRCDPISGHTALYWYRQSLGQGLEFLIYFQGNSAPDKSGLPSDRFSAERTGGSVSTLTIQRTQQEDSAVYLCASSGPRGLYNEQFFGPGTRLTVL.

A single count supports this clonotype. The chain carries TRBV4-1 and TRBJ1-5; D is perhaps TRBD1 (6 bases). The CDR3 length is 18 residues. CDR1 MGHRA and CDR2 YSYEKL come from the germline V gene. Trimming left V 1 base short and J 0 bases short, with 16 bases between. CDR3 coding DNA: TGCGCCAGCAGCCAAGGAACAGGGAGGTATTATAGCAATCAGCCCCAGCATTTT. This codes for CASSQGTGRYYSNQPQHF.

This clonotype came up a few times. V usage is TRBV7-8 and J usage is TRBJ2-2, with D hard to call. The germline V gene encodes CDR1 SGHVS and CDR2 FQNEAQ. The CDR3 runs to 13 residues. The V end lost 4 bases, the J end lost 5 bases, and 8 bases lay between the germline ends. For the CDR3, the DNA is TGTGCCAGCAGCTGGGGTAGAACCGGGGAGCTGTTTTTT. This translates into CASSWGRTGELFF. The full variable domain, with the rest looked up from reference TRBV7-8 and TRBJ2-2, is GAGVSQSPRYKVAKRGQDVALRCDPISGHVSLFWYQQALGQGPEFLTYFQNEAQLDKSGLPSDRFFAERPEGSVSTLKIQRTQQEDSAVYLCASSWGRTGELFFGEGSRLTVL.